One sample yielded the 26 T cell receptor beta chains listed below, sequenced in a study of human T cells and chemical hapten exposure (dated by TCRdb to the early 2020s). The library was made by RACE. Sequencing was carried out with a NextSeq 500. TCRdb took the public reads, trimmed them with fastp at Q25, ran MiXCR for clone calling and kept in-frame beta chains. Each entry is one CDR3 protein sequence, shown with its most common DNA and genes. For this sample there are around 130,000 distinct CDR3 sequences; approximately 9.1% appear just once. The ten most abundant clones make up around 1.9% of the sample. This sample's time point label indicates: healthy volunteer bleed at 2 weeks. Total RNA was isolated from unfractionated whole blood collected in Tempus Blood RNA tubes. The sequenced sample was whole blood. The receptors were sampled from a male donor in good health. Some clones in this sample may be carry-over from other donors' samples.

This rearrangement joins TRBV7-7 to TRBJ2-2, with 9 bases fitting TRBD1. The CDR3 totals 15 residues. CDR1 is SSHAT, CDR2 FNYEAQ, per germline (reference sequence). Germline trimming cut 4 bases from V and 6 bases from J; bases unmatched to any gene: 6. The DNA for the CDR3 is TGTGCCAGCAGCTCCGGGACAGGGAGTGCCGGGGAGCTGTTTTTT. It is translated as CASSSGTGSAGELFF.

This clonotype turned up a few times. The chain recombines TRBV18 with TRBJ2-1; 11 bases fit TRBD2. V shed 2 bases, J shed 6 bases, and the junction held 3 bases outside the gene matches. The CDR3 extends over 15 amino acids. In germline, CDR1 is KGHSH, CDR2 LQKENI. CDR3 amino acids: CASSPTSGSGNEQFF. As DNA, the CDR3 is TGTGCCAGCTCACCAACTAGCGGGAGCGGCAATGAGCAGTTCTTC.

This clonotype showed up many times. This chain connects TRBV30 to TRBJ1-5, with TRBD1 matching 8 bases. Trimming removed 1 base from V and 3 bases from J; junction bases left unmatched: 5. Germline CDR1 reads GTSNPN; CDR2 reads SVGIG (reference sequence). The CDR3 totals 15 residues. CDR3 sequence: CAWSATGVPNQPQHF. The CDR3 DNA sequence: TGTGCCTGGAGTGCGACAGGGGTACCCAATCAGCCCCAGCATTTT. Filled out from reference TRBV30 and TRBJ1-5, the complete variable domain reads SQTIHQWPATLVQPVGSPLSLECTVEGTSNPNLYWYRQAAGRGLQLLFYSVGIGQISSEVPQNLSASRPQDRQFILSSKKLLLSDSGFYLCAWSATGVPNQPQHFGDGTRLSIL.

This clonotype was found a few times. The chain carries TRBV12-5 and TRBJ2-2, with D tentatively TRBD1 or TRBD2 (5 bases each). The V and J ends lost 0 bases and 0 bases respectively, with 14 bases between them. From germline, CDR1 is LGHNT and CDR2 FRNRAP. This CDR3 contains 18 residues. The CDR3 DNA reads as TGTGCTAGTGGTTTGGTACCTGGGACCTACGCGAACACCGGGGAGCTGTTTTTT. Translation gives CASGLVPGTYANTGELFF.

This clonotype came up many times. The chain recombines TRBV3-1 with TRBJ2-5; tentatively, D is TRBD1 or TRBD2 (5 bases each). In germline, CDR1 is LGHDT, CDR2 YNNKEL (reference sequence). The CDR3 contains 14 residues. Between the trimmed V and J ends, which lost 1 base and 2 bases, there was a span of 8 bases. The CDR3 region is CASSQGDGQETQYF. As DNA, the CDR3 is TGTGCCAGCAGCCAAGGGGACGGACAAGAGACCCAGTACTTC.

The rearrangement joins TRBV25-1 to TRBJ2-5, with D unresolved. The ends were cut back, 2 bases at V and 0 bases at J, with 4 bases in the middle. CDR3 length: 13 residues. Germline V CDR1 and CDR2: MGHDK, SYGVNS. CDR3 region: CASSEIYQETQYF. CDR3 in DNA: TGTGCCAGCAGTGAAATCTACCAAGAGACCCAGTACTTC.

The chain employs TRBV20-1 and TRBJ2-7; 10 positions match TRBD2. Germline assignment: CDR1 DFQATT and CDR2 SNEGSKA (reference sequence). The CDR3 is made up of 13 amino acids. The V gene end was trimmed by 3 bases and the J gene end by 11 bases; junction bases not matched to a gene: 10. This CDR3 reads CSASPRLAGVEYF. CDR3 in DNA: TGCAGTGCTAGCCCGAGGCTAGCGGGGGTTGAGTACTTC.

This clonotype was picked up a small number of times. The chain is built from TRBV10-3 and TRBJ2-1; TRBD1 aligns across 9 bases. CDR1 and CDR2 (germline): ENHRY, SYGVKD. This CDR3 is built from 15 residues. Losses at the gene ends were 4 bases for V and 2 bases for J; bases not matched to a gene: 3. The CDR3 bases are TGTGCCATCAGTGCCCGGGACAGGGCCTACAATGAGCAGTTCTTC. Residues: CAISARDRAYNEQFF.

This clonotype has just a few counts. In nucleotides, the CDR3 is TGCAGTGCTAGAGAGAGAAGGGCAGGGACTTTCGCTCAAGCTTTCTTT. The encoded protein is CSARERRAGTFAQAFF. The gene calls are TRBV20-1 and TRBJ1-1; weak D call: TRBD1 (5 bases). Germline V gene data show CDR1 as DFQATT and CDR2 as SNEGSKA (reference sequence). CDR3 size: 16 residues. V was cut by 0 bases and J by 9 bases, with 23 bases left in between.

This clonotype was seen more than once but under ten times. CDR3 sequence (DNA): TGTGCCAGCCGGGGGGGCCAGAACACCGGGGAGCTGTTTTTT. This gives the protein CASRGGQNTGELFF. The rearrangement uses TRBV7-9 and TRBJ2-2, with TRBD2 identical over 8 bases. The CDR3 consists of 14 residues. V gave up 8 bases and J gave up 1 base; unmatched junction bases: 3. Germline V lookup: CDR1 SEHNR, CDR2 FQNEAQ (reference sequence).

Only a few counts were recorded for this clonotype. V usage is TRBV4-3 and J usage is TRBJ1-5; D is uncertain. The germline V and J ends were trimmed by 5 bases and 5 bases, with 13 bases remaining between them. This CDR3 contains 14 residues. Germline values: CDR1 LGHNA, CDR2 YSLEER. The CDR3 loop is CASSSGRVHQPQHF. The CDR3 DNA is TGCGCCAGCAGCTCAGGTCGAGTTCATCAGCCCCAGCATTTT.

This clonotype was seen many times. In DNA form, the CDR3 reads TGTGCCAGCAGTGAGTCCCGTAGCGGGGGCGGGTCCTACGAGCAGTACTTC. This encodes CASSESRSGGGSYEQYF. The chain has TRBV27 and TRBJ2-7, with 9 positions matching TRBD2. CDR3 size: 17 residues. Per the germline V gene, CDR1 is MNHEY and CDR2 is SMNVEV (reference sequence). Trimming removed 5 bases from V and 1 base from J; junction bases left unmatched: 12.

CDR3 sequence reads: CASSPSGLAWVEQFF. The CDR3 DNA reads as TGTGCCAGCAGTCCGTCGGGACTAGCGTGGGTTGAGCAGTTCTTC. This chain connects TRBV12-3 or TRBV12-4 to TRBJ2-1, with 10 bases that match TRBD2. After removal of 5 bases from V and 9 bases from J, the junction contained 10 bases not matched to a gene. This CDR3 has 15 residues.

A few counts support this clonotype. The V call is TRBV15, the J call TRBJ1-2; 12 bases agree with TRBD1. V gave up 1 base and J gave up 9 bases; unmatched junction bases: 9. Germline CDR1 and CDR2: LNHNV and YYDKDF (reference sequence). The CDR3 has 16 amino acids. The CDR3 DNA reads TGTGCCACCAGCAGAGCATTCGCGGGACAGGGGGCAAGCTACACCTTC. As protein: CATSRAFAGQGASYTF.

This rearrangement joins TRBV10-2 to TRBJ1-3; D uncertain. Trimming cost V 4 bases and J 0 bases, with 7 bases left between them. CDR3 size: 14 residues. Germline V gene data show CDR1 as WSHSY and CDR2 as SAAADI. The CDR3 sequence is CASSGYSSGNTIYF. In DNA, the CDR3 is TGCGCCAGCAGTGGGTATTCCTCTGGAAACACCATATATTTT.

V is TRBV24-1 and J is TRBJ2-3; no clear D gene. This CDR3 has 13 amino acids. Germline V gene sequence: CDR1 KGHDR, CDR2 SFDVKD. The V and J ends lost 2 bases and 5 bases respectively, with 7 bases between them. The CDR3 DNA sequence: TGTGCCACCAGTGATTCGGTCAGAGATACGCAGTATTTT. Translating gives CATSDSVRDTQYF.

The chain uses TRBV6-2 or TRBV6-3 and TRBJ2-5; no reliable D call. Trimming took off 4 bases at V and 1 base at J, with 16 bases between the two ends. Germline assignment: CDR1 MNHEY and CDR2 SVGEGT. The CDR3 is 16 amino acids. In DNA, the CDR3 is TGTGCCAGCAGTTTGAAACACCAGGAGCTCCAAGAGACCCAGTACTTC. This encodes CASSLKHQELQETQYF.

This clonotype was counted once. A clone one base away is much larger, so this may be a read error. V usage is TRBV6-5 and J usage is TRBJ1-1; the D is unclear. Per the germline V gene, CDR1 is MNHEY and CDR2 is SVGAGI. The CDR3 is made up of 12 amino acids. CDR3 sequence reads: CVSSYRNTEAFF. CDR3 nucleotide sequence: TGTGTCAGCAGTTACCGGAACACTGAAGCTTTCTTT.

This clonotype was found many times. The chain links TRBV7-9 to TRBJ2-2; TRBD1 or TRBD2 may be the D gene (6 bases each). The germline V and J ends were trimmed by 2 bases and 1 base, with 8 bases remaining between them. Germline CDR1 reads SEHNR; CDR2 reads FQNEAQ (reference sequence). The CDR3 covers 15 residues. The CDR3 region has the DNA TGTGCCAGCAGCTTACGGGGGCGGAACACCGGGGAGCTGTTTTTT. It yields the protein CASSLRGRNTGELFF.

There are a few counts of this clonotype. This chain uses TRBV4-2 with TRBJ2-5; 7 bases match TRBD1. The CDR3 is 15 residues long. Losses at the gene ends were 5 bases for V and 5 bases for J; bases not matched to a gene: 11. Germline values: CDR1 LGHNA, CDR2 YNFKEQ. In DNA, the CDR3 is TGTGCCAGCAGCAAAACGACAGGGTCGGCCGAGACCCAGTACTTC. It codes for CASSKTTGSAETQYF.

The chain recombines TRBV4-2 with TRBJ1-4; TRBD1 matches at 7 bases. Trimming cost V 0 bases and J 6 bases; bases outside gene matches: 7. The length of the CDR3 is 16 residues. In germline, CDR1 is LGHNA, CDR2 YNFKEQ. The CDR3 region is CASSQDGGGGHEKLFF. For the CDR3, the DNA is TGTGCCAGCAGCCAAGATGGAGGAGGGGGCCATGAAAAACTGTTTTTT.

The chain has TRBV29-1 and TRBJ2-5; no clear D gene. Trimming removed 6 bases at V and 3 bases at J, with 5 bases between. CDR3 size: 10 residues. The germline V gene has CDR1 SQVTM and CDR2 ANQGSEA. The CDR3 sequence: CSVLEETQYF. CDR3 DNA: TGCAGCGTCCTGGAAGAGACCCAGTACTTC.

This clonotype appeared many times. The rearrangement joins TRBV15 to TRBJ2-3; 7 nucleotides align to TRBD2. Trimming removed 0 bases from V and 0 bases from J; junction bases left unmatched: 0. Germline V gene sequence: CDR1 LNHNV, CDR2 YYDKDF (reference sequence). CDR3 length equals 15 residues. In nucleotides, the CDR3 is TGTGCCACCAGCAGAGAGCGGGGGAGCACAGATACGCAGTATTTT. Amino acids: CATSRERGSTDTQYF. The variable domain in full, with the rest retrieved from reference TRBV15 and TRBJ2-3, is DAMVIQNPRYQVTQFGKPVTLSCSQTLNHNVMYWYQQKSSQAPKLLFHYYDKDFNNEADTPDNFQSRRPNTSFCFLDIRSPGLGDTAMYLCATSRERGSTDTQYFGPGTRLTVL.

This clonotype was counted at least ten times. This sequence joins TRBV11-3 and TRBJ2-5; either TRBD1 or TRBD2 may fit D (5 bases each). Germline V gene data show CDR1 as SGHNT and CDR2 as YENEEA. The CDR3 is 13 residues long. V dropped 3 bases and J dropped 2 bases, with 7 bases sitting between them. In DNA form, the CDR3 reads TGTGCCAGCAGCTTCGAGGGGCAAGAGACCCAGTACTTC. Translating it yields CASSFEGQETQYF.

The sample holds many counts of this clonotype. The rearrangement joins TRBV19 to TRBJ2-7; D is unclear. Germline V gives CDR1 LNHDA, CDR2 SQIVND (reference sequence). Trimming cost V 4 bases and J 1 base, with 11 bases left between them. The CDR3 has 14 amino acids. The CDR3 is CASSTPVWSYEQYF. In DNA form, the CDR3 reads TGTGCCAGTAGTACCCCGGTTTGGTCCTACGAGCAGTACTTC.

This clonotype was detected only a few times. V gene TRBV19 combines with J gene TRBJ2-1; 10 positions agree with TRBD2. Germline V gene lookup returns CDR1 LNHDA and CDR2 SQIVND (reference sequence). The CDR3 has 15 amino acids. With V trimmed by 1 base and J by 7 bases, 4 bases remained unmatched. The CDR3 sequence: CASSIGSGGANEQFF. The CDR3 DNA reads as TGTGCCAGTAGTATAGGGAGCGGGGGGGCAAATGAGCAGTTCTTC.